The clone carrying this T cell receptor (beta chain) appeared a few times. What it binds is unknown. Template switching introduced a universal primer site, and the cDNA bore unique molecular identifiers. TCRdb redid the calling of the 5' RACE reads with MiXCR, one entry per CDR3 protein. The sample shows hundreds of thousands of distinct CDR3 sequences, 12% of them seen only once. The source of the sample is a study of identical twins. Regarding the study as a whole: Fewer insertions marked abundant cord blood beta clonotypes; young adult naive trended weakly, memory not at all. An excess of low generation probability was shown by twin-shared out-of-frame alpha sequences.

Germline assignment: CDR1 ENHRY and CDR2 SYGVKD. V gave up 10 bases and J gave up 8 bases; unmatched junction bases: 9. The CDR3 is 13 amino acids. These data were also filed under a second study, of yellow fever vaccine responses in identical twins. That work adds: In identical twins, vaccine T cell responses appeared partly shared and partly individual.

The material sequenced was PBMCs. The genes are TRBV10-3 and TRBJ2-1; the match to TRBD2 covers 9 bases. This receptor was identified in a woman younger than 30 in good health. CDR3 residues: CATLSGSLDEQFF. CDR3 DNA sequence: TGTGCCACCCTTAGCGGGAGTTTGGATGAGCAGTTCTTC.